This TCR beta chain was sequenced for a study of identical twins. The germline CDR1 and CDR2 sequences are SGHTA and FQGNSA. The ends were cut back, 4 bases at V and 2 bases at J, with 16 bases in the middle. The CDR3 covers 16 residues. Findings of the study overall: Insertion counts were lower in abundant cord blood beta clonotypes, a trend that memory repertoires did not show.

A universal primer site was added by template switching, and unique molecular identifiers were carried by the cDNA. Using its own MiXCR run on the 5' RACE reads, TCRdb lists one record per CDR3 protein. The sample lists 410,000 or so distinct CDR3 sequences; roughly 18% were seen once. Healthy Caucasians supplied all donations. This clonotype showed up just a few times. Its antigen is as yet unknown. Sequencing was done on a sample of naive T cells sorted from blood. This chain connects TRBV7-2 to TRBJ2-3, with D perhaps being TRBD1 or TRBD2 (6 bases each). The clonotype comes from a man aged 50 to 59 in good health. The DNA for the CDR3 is TGTGCCAGCAGCTCGGGGGCTAGCGTACTCACAGATACGCAGTATTTT. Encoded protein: CASSSGASVLTDTQYF.